The 14 T cell receptor beta chains given below trace back to one sample, sequenced in a study of blood T cells in healthy people across ages. With a J-beta primer mix and a sample-barcoded 5' primer, a second PCR ran about 7 to 12 cycles. TCRdb used MiXCR to reprocess the 5' RACE reads, holding one entry per CDR3 protein. The table has about 1.4 million distinct CDR3 sequences, approximately 59% seen once. The sample was blood. The receptor source for this set is a man aged 18 to 29 in good health.

This CDR3 is CASSQGTTTGDGYTF. CDR3 bases: TGCGCCAGCAGCCAAGGTACGACGACAGGTGATGGCTACACCTTC. V usage is TRBV4-1 and J usage is TRBJ1-2; possible D gene TRBD1, 6 bases. The germline CDR1 and CDR2 sequences are MGHRA and YSYEKL. V was clipped by 1 base and J by 6 bases, with 15 bases between them. CDR3 length: 15 residues.

The chain uses TRBV5-5 and TRBJ2-7; D may correspond to TRBD1 or TRBD2 (7 bases each). Germline CDR1 and CDR2: SGHKS and YYEKEE (reference sequence). This CDR3 is 14 amino acids long. Trimming took off 4 bases at V and 5 bases at J, with 16 bases between the two ends. The CDR3 DNA reads as TGTGCCAGCAGCGGGGCTCAGGGGGGGAACGAGCAGTACTTC. Amino acid sequence: CASSGAQGGNEQYF.

A few counts support this clonotype. This chain joins TRBV20-1 and TRBJ2-3; D might be TRBD1 (5 bases). Per the germline V gene, CDR1 is DFQATT and CDR2 is SNEGSKA (reference sequence). The CDR3 is made up of 12 amino acids. The ends were cut back, 6 bases at V and 6 bases at J, with 13 bases in the middle. CDR3 region: CSAEIGVDTQYF. Here the CDR3 DNA reads TGCAGTGCCGAGATAGGGGTCGATACGCAGTATTTT.

This chain joins TRBV6-5 and TRBJ2-5; 8 bases map to TRBD2. The germline V gene has CDR1 MNHEY and CDR2 SVGAGI. The CDR3 totals 15 residues. J was trimmed by 5 bases and V by 6 bases; bases with no gene match: 11. The DNA for the CDR3 is TGTGCCAGCAGATTAGCGGGGTTTGTGGGGGAGACCCAGTACTTC. Amino acid sequence: CASRLAGFVGETQYF.

J is TRBJ2-3 and V is TRBV10-1; D not certain. Trimming shortened V by 8 bases and J by 2 bases, and 11 bases separated the two germline ends. The CDR3 runs to 13 residues. In germline, CDR1 is WNHNN, CDR2 SYGVQD (reference sequence). The CDR3 reads CASSLETTDTQYF. The CDR3 nucleotides read TGCGCCAGCTCGCTAGAGACCACAGATACGCAGTATTTT.

This clonotype was seen many times. This rearrangement joins TRBV12-3 or TRBV12-4 to TRBJ2-7, with 10 bases aligning to TRBD1. Losses at the gene ends were 6 bases for V and 0 bases for J; bases not matched to a gene: 5. The CDR3 consists of 15 residues. The CDR3 spells CASSPRTGGSYEQYF. The CDR3 DNA reads TGTGCCAGCAGCCCCCGGACAGGGGGCTCCTACGAGCAGTACTTC.

The chain combines TRBV5-1 with TRBJ2-1, with 7 bases lining up with TRBD2. Looked up from germline, CDR1 is SGHRS and CDR2 is YFSETQ. The CDR3 contains 13 residues. Unmatched junction bases numbered 7, after V lost 8 bases and J lost 5 bases. In DNA, the CDR3 is TGCGCCAGTCCGGGAGGACTCGACAATGAGCAGTTCTTC. It codes for CASPGGLDNEQFF.

The chain employs TRBV3-1 and TRBJ2-5; 7 nucleotides agree with TRBD2. Germline V lookup: CDR1 LGHDT, CDR2 YNNKEL (reference sequence). There are 13 residues in the CDR3. Trimming removed 4 bases from V and 11 bases from J; junction bases left unmatched: 10. The CDR3 protein is CASSPLSGAEQYF. CDR3 nucleotide sequence: TGTGCCAGCAGCCCCCTAAGCGGGGCGGAGCAGTACTTC.

This clonotype was detected a few times. The J gene is TRBJ1-2, the V gene TRBV2; D unclear. The CDR3 spans 12 residues. The V end was cut by 2 bases, the J end by 8 bases, with 9 bases between. The germline CDR1 and CDR2 sequences are SNHLY and FYNNEI. The CDR3 here is CASSELTGGYTF. The CDR3 DNA follows: TGTGCCAGCAGTGAACTTACTGGGGGCTACACCTTC.

The chain carries TRBV12-3 or TRBV12-4 and TRBJ1-5; 7 nucleotides line up with TRBD1. This CDR3 comprises 15 residues. With 1 base clipped from V and 7 bases from J, the junction kept 7 bases outside the gene matches. DNA for the CDR3: TGTGCCAGCAGTTTAGAGACAGGGATTGGGCAGCCCCAGCATTTT. It specifies CASSLETGIGQPQHF.

The rearrangement uses TRBV2 and TRBJ2-3, with a tentative D call TRBD1 (5 bases). The CDR3 runs 15 residues. Looked up from germline, CDR1 is SNHLY and CDR2 is FYNNEI. The V end was cut by 1 base, the J end by 4 bases, with 12 bases between. The CDR3 loop reads CASSEGGLPADTQYF. The CDR3 DNA is TGTGCCAGCAGTGAAGGGGGCCTCCCCGCAGATACGCAGTATTTT.

This clonotype showed up just a few times. This rearrangement joins TRBV20-1 to TRBJ2-1; D unclear. This CDR3 region has 10 residues. Germline loops: CDR1 DFQATT, CDR2 SNEGSKA (reference sequence). Trimming stripped 5 bases from V and 7 bases from J, with 6 bases between. The CDR3 nucleotides are TGCAGTGCTGTTATAAATGAGCAGTTCTTC. This encodes CSAVINEQFF.

The chain employs TRBV12-3 or TRBV12-4 and TRBJ2-5; D is uncertain. The closer fit of TRBJ2-7 to the DNA end suggests the J call may be wrong. This CDR3 has 12 residues. The CDR3 nucleotides read TGTGCCAGCAGCCACGGGCCTGGCGAGCAGTACTTC. The encoded protein is CASSHGPGEQYF.

The chain has TRBV10-3 and TRBJ2-7; D is undetermined. V was trimmed by 5 bases and J by 0 bases, leaving 11 bases between them. In germline, CDR1 is ENHRY, CDR2 SYGVKD. The CDR3 has 14 amino acids. The CDR3 loop reads CAISQELGSYEQYF. The CDR3 bases are TGTGCCATCAGTCAAGAATTGGGCTCCTACGAGCAGTACTTC.